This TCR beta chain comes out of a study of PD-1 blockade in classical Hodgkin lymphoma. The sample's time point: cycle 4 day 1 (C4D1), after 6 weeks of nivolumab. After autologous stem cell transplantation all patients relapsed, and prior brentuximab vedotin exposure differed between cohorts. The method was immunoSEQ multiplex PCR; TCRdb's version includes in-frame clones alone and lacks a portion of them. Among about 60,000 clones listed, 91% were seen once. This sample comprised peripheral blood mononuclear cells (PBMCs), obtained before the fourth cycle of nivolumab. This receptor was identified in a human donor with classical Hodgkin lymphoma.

The CDR3 spells CASSLAQWGRETQYF. In nucleotides, the CDR3 is TGTGCCAGCAGCTTAGCGCAATGGGGGAGGGAGACCCAGTACTTC. This sequence joins TRBV7-8 and TRBJ2-5, with D possibly matching TRBD2 (6 bases). Germline loops: CDR1 SGHVS, CDR2 FQNEAQ. The CDR3 contains 15 residues. The germline V and J ends were trimmed by 0 bases and 5 bases, with 13 bases remaining between them. Full variable domain (rest looked up from reference TRBV7-8 and TRBJ2-5): GAGVSQSPRYKVAKRGQDVALRCDPISGHVSLFWYQQALGQGPEFLTYFQNEAQLDKSGLPSDRFFAERPEGSVSTLKIQRTQQEDSAVYLCASSLAQWGRETQYFGPGTRLLVL.